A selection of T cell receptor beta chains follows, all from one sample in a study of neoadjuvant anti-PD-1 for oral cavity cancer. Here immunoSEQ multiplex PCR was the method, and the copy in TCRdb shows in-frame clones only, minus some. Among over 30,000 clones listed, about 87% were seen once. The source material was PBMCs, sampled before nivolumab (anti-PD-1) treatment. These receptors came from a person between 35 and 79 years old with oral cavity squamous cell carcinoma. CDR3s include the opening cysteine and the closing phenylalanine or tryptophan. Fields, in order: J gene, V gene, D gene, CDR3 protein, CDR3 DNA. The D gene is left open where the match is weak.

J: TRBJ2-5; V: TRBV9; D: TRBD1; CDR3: CASSVATGVGETQYF; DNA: TGTGCCAGCAGCGTAGCGACAGGGGTGGGGGAGACCCAGTACTTC
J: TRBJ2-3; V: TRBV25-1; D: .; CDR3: CASSERWGDTQYF; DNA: TGTGCCAGCAGTGAAAGATGGGGGGATACGCAGTATTTT
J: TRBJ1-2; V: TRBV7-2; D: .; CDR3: CASSLAGEVLSGGYTF; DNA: TGTGCCAGCAGCTTAGCGGGGGAGGTGCTGAGCGGCGGCTACACCTTC
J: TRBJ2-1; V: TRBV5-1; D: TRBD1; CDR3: CASSLVSGGAYEQFF; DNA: TGCGCCAGCAGCTTGGTGTCAGGGGGCGCTTATGAGCAGTTCTTC
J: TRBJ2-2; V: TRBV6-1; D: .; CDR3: CASSGVQNTGELFF; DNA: TGTGCCAGCAGTGGGGTTCAGAACACCGGGGAGCTGTTTTTT
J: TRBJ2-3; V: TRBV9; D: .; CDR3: CASSPGPTADTQYF; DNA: TGTGCCAGCAGCCCCGGGCCCACGGCAGATACGCAGTATTTT
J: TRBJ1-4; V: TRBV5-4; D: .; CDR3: CASSMYTATNEKLFF; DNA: TGTGCCAGCAGCATGTACACAGCAACTAATGAAAAACTGTTTTTT
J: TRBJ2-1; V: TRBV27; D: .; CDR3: CASSFPGSGYNEQFF; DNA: TGTGCCAGCAGTTTCCCGGGAAGCGGGTACAATGAGCAGTTCTTC
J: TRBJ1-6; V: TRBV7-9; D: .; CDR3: CASSLERDSPLHF; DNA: TGTGCCAGCAGCTTAGAGAGGGATTCACCCCTCCACTTT
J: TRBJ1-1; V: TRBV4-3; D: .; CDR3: CASSQGSSLMNTEAFF; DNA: TGCGCCAGCAGCCAAGGGTCAAGCTTAATGAACACTGAAGCTTTCTTT
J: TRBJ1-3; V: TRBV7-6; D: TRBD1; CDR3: CASSLGDRVEGNTIYF; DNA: TGTGCCAGCAGCTTAGGGGACAGGGTCGAAGGAAACACCATATATTTT
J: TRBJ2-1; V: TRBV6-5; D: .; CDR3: CASSGRAYNEQFF; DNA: TGTGCCAGCAGCGGAAGGGCCTACAATGAGCAGTTCTTC
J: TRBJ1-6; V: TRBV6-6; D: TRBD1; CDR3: CASSKPGQGFSPLHF; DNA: TGTGCCAGCAGTAAGCCGGGACAGGGGTTTTCACCCCTCCACTTT
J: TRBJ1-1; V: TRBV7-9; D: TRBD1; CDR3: CASSRDSILNTEAFF; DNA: TGTGCCAGCAGCAGGGACAGCATCCTGAACACTGAAGCTTTCTTT
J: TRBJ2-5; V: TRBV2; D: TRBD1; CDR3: CASSEALRWDRNKRETQYF; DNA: TGTGCCAGCAGTGAAGCGCTTCGTTGGGACAGAAACAAGCGGGAGACCCAGTACTTC
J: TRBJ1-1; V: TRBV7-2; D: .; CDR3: CASSLGRTNTEAFF; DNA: TGTGCCAGCAGCTTAGGCCGAACGAACACTGAAGCTTTCTTT
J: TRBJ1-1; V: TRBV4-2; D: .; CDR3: CASSQGPEPNTEAFF; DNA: TGTGCCAGCAGCCAAGGGCCGGAGCCGAACACTGAAGCTTTCTTT
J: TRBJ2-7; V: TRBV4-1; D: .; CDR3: CASSQPPGTGTYEQYF; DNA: TGCGCCAGCAGCCAACCCCCCGGGACCGGAACCTACGAGCAGTACTTC
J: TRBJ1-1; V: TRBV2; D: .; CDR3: CASSRRTVNTEAFF; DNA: TGTGCCAGCAGTCGCCGGACAGTAAACACTGAAGCTTTCTTT